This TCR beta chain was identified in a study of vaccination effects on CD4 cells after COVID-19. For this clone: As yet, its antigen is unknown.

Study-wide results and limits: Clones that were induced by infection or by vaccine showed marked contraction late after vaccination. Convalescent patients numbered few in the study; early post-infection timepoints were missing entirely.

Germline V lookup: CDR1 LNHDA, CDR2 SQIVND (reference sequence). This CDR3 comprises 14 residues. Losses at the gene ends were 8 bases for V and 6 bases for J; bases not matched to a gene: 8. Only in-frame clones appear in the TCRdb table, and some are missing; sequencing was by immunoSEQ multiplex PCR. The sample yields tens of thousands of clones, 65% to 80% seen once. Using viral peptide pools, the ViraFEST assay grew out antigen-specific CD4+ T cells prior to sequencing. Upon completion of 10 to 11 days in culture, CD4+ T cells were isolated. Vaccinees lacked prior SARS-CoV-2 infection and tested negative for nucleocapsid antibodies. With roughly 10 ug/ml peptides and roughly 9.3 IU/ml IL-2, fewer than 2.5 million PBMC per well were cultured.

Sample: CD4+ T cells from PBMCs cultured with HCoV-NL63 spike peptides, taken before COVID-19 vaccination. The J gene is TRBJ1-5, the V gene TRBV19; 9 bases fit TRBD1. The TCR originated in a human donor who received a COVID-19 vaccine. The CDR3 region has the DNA TGTGCCAGTGGGGGACAGGGCGTTTTTCAGCCCCAGCATTTT. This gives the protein CASGGQGVFQPQHF.